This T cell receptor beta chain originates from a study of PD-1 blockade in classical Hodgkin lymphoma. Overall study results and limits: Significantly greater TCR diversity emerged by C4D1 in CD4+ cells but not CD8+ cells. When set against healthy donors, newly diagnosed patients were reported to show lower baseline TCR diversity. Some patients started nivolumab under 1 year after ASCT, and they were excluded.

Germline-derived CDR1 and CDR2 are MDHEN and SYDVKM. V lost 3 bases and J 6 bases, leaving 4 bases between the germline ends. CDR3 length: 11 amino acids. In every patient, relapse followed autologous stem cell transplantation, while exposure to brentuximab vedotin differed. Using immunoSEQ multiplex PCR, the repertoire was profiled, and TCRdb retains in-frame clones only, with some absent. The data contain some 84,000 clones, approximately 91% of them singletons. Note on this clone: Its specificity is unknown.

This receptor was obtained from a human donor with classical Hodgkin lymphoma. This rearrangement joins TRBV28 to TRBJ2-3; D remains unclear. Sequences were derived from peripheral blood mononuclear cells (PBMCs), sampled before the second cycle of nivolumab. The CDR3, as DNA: TGTGCCAGCAGTTTTTGGGATACGCAGTATTTT. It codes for CASSFWDTQYF.